This section outlines one TCR beta chain sequence together with its context. Its antigen remains undetermined. Qualities for individual bases were not recorded, and no much larger clone is one base off. Spanning cysteine to phenylalanine, the CDR3 consists of 15 amino acids. The entry retains the CDR3 DNA only, 45 bases that are in frame from base 1. V sheds 5 bases and J sheds 1 base, leaving 14 bases between their ends. The germline V gene specifies MDHEN as CDR1 and SYDVKM as CDR2. Collaborating institutions collected whole blood in K2EDTA tubes following their own protocols. For TCRbeta analysis, collaborators shipped samples as frozen whole blood, isolated PBMCs, or DNA extracted from either of those sample types. This sample is drawn from a study of blood T cell repertoires in COVID-19 (TCRdb year 2020). With respect to the entire study: Samples from collaborators originated in the United States, Italy and Spain and spanned both the acute and convalescent phases of COVID-19. Where available, HLA class I and class II types were taken from metadata supplied by the sample provider and were not determined by assay-based typing. Sample metadata almost always included a de-identified subject ID, COVID-19 status, age in years and sex. A freely available public database, intended as a resource for researchers studying the immune response to SARS-CoV-2, is where the repertoires were released. Samples were obtained from the ongoing ImmuneRACE study (first 160 participants) and from 1,000 to 1,500 subjects provided by 6 global collaborators. The prospective study material was composed of cDNA or gDNA derived from T cells, B-cell-depleted T cells, or PBMCs. The dataset comprised deeply sampled blood TCRbeta repertoires from subjects exposed to, actively infected with, or recovered from COVID-19.

The study at large found these results: The quantity of clinical and demographic metadata differed by source and by participant and was supplied without curation.

The immunoSEQ Assay, a bias-controlled multiplex PCR, was used to amplify TCRbeta CDR3 regions from genomic DNA. As for the original processing: The number of nucleated cells in each sample was estimated from the amplification of reference gene primers within the assay. To quantify the absolute abundance of each unique TCRbeta CDR3 rearrangement, sequence reads were collapsed and filtered. Productive Simpson clonality was computed per sample as the square root of Simpson's diversity index over productive rearrangements. TCRdb took this table from immuneACCESS and kept in-frame rearrangements with V and J called. Such tables lack part of the clones; where checked against another copy, unresolved V genes explain under half of the gap, and the rest is unexplained. That table is the source of V, J and clone size, and D and trimming were worked out from the DNA. In this sample the table shows fewer than 150,000 clones, 60% to 85% of which occur a single time. The ten largest clones represent about 2% of the sample.

The TCR sequence derives from a man aged 65 to 79 with acute or convalescent COVID-19. The material sequenced was peripheral blood. Recombination connected TRBV28 to TRBJ1-1; the D gene lacks a confident call. The DNA reads TGTGCCAGCAGTCCAAGAGGAGGGTCGAACACTGAAGCTTTCTTT. Its product reads: CASSPRGGSNTEAFF.